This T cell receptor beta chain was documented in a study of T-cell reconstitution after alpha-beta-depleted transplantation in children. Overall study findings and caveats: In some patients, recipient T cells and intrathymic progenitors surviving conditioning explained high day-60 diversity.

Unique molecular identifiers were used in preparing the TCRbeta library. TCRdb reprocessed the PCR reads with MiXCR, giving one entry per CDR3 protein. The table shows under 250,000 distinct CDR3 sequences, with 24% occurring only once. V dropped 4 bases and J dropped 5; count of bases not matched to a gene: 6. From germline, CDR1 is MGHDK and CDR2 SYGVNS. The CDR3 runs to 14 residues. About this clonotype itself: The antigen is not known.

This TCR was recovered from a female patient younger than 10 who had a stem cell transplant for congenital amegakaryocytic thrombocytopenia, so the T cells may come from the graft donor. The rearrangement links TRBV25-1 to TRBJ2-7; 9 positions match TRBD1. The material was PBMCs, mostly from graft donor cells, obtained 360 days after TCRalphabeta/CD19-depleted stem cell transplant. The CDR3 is CASSVGGTGNEQYF. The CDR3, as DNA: TGTGCCAGCAGTGTGGGTGGGACAGGGAACGAGCAGTACTTC.